Below, 9 T cell receptor beta chains from the same sample are listed, as sequenced in a study of blood T cell repertoires in COVID-19 (dated by TCRdb to the early 2020s). Library creation used the immunoSEQ multiplex PCR assay. As stored in TCRdb, this immuneACCESS dataset retains in-frame rearrangements with V and J assigned. A fraction of the clones does not appear; measured against another copy, unresolved V genes explain less than half of the discrepancy, and the remainder lacks a known reason. Across this sample there are some 250,000 clones, with approximately 80% seen only once. Jointly, the top ten make up 25% to 35% of the sample. The specimen sequenced was peripheral blood. These receptors were obtained from a man aged 40-50 years with acute or convalescent COVID-19.

The CDR3 sequence is CASSQTGTVNTEAFF. Written as DNA, the CDR3 is TGTGCCAGCAGCCAGACCGGGACAGTCAACACTGAAGCTTTCTTT. The gene calls are TRBV3-1 (or the pseudogene TRBV3-2) and TRBJ1-1; TRBD1 matches at 7 bases. V was pared by 3 bases and J by 2 bases, with 6 bases of the junction left unmatched. This CDR3 has 15 amino acids. CDR1 and CDR2 (germline): LGHDT, YNNKEL (reference sequence).

The chain combines TRBV30 with TRBJ2-7, with 16 bases aligning to TRBD2. J lost 3 bases, V lost 3 bases, and 11 bases had no gene match. There are 18 residues in the CDR3. CDR1 and CDR2 (germline): GTSNPN, SVGIG (reference sequence). CDR3 bases: TGTGCCTGGAGGCCGGGACTAGCGGGAGGGCCCTTCGGCTACGAGCAGTACTTC. This codes for CAWRPGLAGGPFGYEQYF. The variable domain in full, with the rest retrieved from reference TRBV30 and TRBJ2-7, is SQTIHQWPATLVQPVGSPLSLECTVEGTSNPNLYWYRQAAGRGLQLLFYSVGIGQISSEVPQNLSASRPQDRQFILSSKKLLLSDSGFYLCAWRPGLAGGPFGYEQYFGPGTRLTVT.

The V call is TRBV27, the J call TRBJ1-1; D gene unclear. The CDR3 contains 14 residues. Germline CDR1 is MNHEY and CDR2 is SMNVEV (reference sequence). The V end was cut by 3 bases, the J end by 1 base, with 9 bases between. The chain's CDR3 is CASSLSAGNTEAFF. The DNA for the CDR3 is TGTGCCAGCAGTTTGTCAGCAGGGAACACTGAAGCTTTCTTT.

This rearrangement joins TRBV12-3 or TRBV12-4 to TRBJ2-3, with D unclear. Trimming stripped 6 bases from V and 10 bases from J, with 17 bases between. The CDR3 is 13 amino acids. The CDR3: CASRSNRITAQYF. CDR3 DNA sequence: TGTGCCAGCAGGTCGAACAGAATTACTGCGCAGTATTTT.

This clone has just one count. This chain connects TRBV19 to TRBJ1-1, with unresolved D. Per germline, CDR1 LNHDA and CDR2 SQIVND (reference sequence). The CDR3 totals 14 residues. V dropped 3 bases and J dropped 3 bases, with 11 bases sitting between them. CDR3 sequence: CASSMPGYYTEAFF. The DNA for the CDR3 is TGTGCCAGTAGTATGCCGGGGTACTACACTGAAGCTTTCTTT.

J is TRBJ1-2 and V is TRBV2; the D is unclear. Germline V gene sequence: CDR1 SNHLY, CDR2 FYNNEI. Trimming pared 4 bases from V and 4 bases from J, leaving 10 bases between. This CDR3 is built from 13 residues. DNA of the CDR3: TGTGCCAGCAGTGCAGGTCTGGTCTATGGCTACACCTTC. Translation gives CASSAGLVYGYTF.

This clone was recorded a few times. The CDR3 DNA sequence: TGTGCCAGCACCCGACGACTAGGGAAATACAATGAGCAGTTCTTC. It codes for CASTRRLGKYNEQFF. The chain employs TRBV7-6 and TRBJ2-1; perhaps TRBD2 as D (6 bases). The V end was cut by 7 bases, the J end by 4 bases, with 17 bases between. Looked up from germline, CDR1 is SGHVS and CDR2 is FNYEAQ. The length of the CDR3 is 15 residues.

The rearrangement links TRBV29-1 to TRBJ2-1; 12 bases map to TRBD2. The length of the CDR3 is 13 residues. With 1 base clipped from V and 10 bases from J, the junction kept 2 bases outside the gene matches. Germline V gives CDR1 SQVTM, CDR2 ANQGSEA. The CDR3 region has the DNA TGCAGCGTTGAAGTAACTAGCGGGAGGGAGCAGTTCTTC. It yields the protein CSVEVTSGREQFF.

The CDR3 bases are TGTGCCAGCAGTGAATCTGGGACAGGGGGCCCAGATACGCAGTATTTT. Protein: CASSESGTGGPDTQYF. J is TRBJ2-3 and V is TRBV6-1; 12 bases agree with TRBD1. The length of the CDR3 is 16 residues. The germline CDR1 and CDR2 sequences are MNHNS and SASEGT. The ends lost 2 bases at V and 4 bases at J; junction bases unmatched: 4.